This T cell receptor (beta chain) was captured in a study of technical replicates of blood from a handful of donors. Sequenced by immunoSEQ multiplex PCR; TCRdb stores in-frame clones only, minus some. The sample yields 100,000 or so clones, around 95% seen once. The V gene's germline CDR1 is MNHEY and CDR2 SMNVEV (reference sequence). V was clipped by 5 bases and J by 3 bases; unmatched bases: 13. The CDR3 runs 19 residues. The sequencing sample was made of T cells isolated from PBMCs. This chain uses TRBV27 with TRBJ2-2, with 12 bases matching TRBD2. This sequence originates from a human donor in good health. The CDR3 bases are TGTGCCAGCAGTCCTTACGGACTAGCGGGATGGGGCGACACCGGGGAGCTGTTTTTT. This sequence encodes CASSPYGLAGWGDTGELFF.